These T cell receptor beta chains were read from a single sample in a study of blood T cell repertoires in COVID-19. TCRdb keeps only in-frame clones here, not all; method: immunoSEQ multiplex PCR. Of roughly 180,000 clones listed, roughly 78% are singletons. The sample taken for sequencing was peripheral blood. Receptors originate from a woman aged 60-75 years with COVID-19, enrolled during active disease. Both conserved end residues are part of each CDR3. D genes are given only for firm matches. Where a row states a size, it is once, few, many or the class of an expanded clone; other rows omit it.

DNA	CDR3	V	J	size	D
TGTGCCAGCCGACTAGCAACGAACACCGGGGAGCTGTTTTTT	CASRLATNTGELFF	TRBV19	TRBJ2-2	NA	TRBD2
TGTGCCAGCAGCTCGGCGACAGGGCCCAGGGGGGAGCTGTTTTTT	CASSSATGPRGELFF	TRBV11-2	TRBJ2-2	many	TRBD1
TGTGCCAGCAGCTTGGGGGCGGGGGCCTCCTACGAGCAGTACTTC	CASSLGAGASYEQYF	TRBV7-3	TRBJ2-7	NA	NA
TGTGCCAGTAGTCGGGAGGCCGACTCCTACAATGAGCAGTTCTTC	CASSREADSYNEQFF	TRBV19	TRBJ2-1	NA	TRBD2
TGTGCCAGCCCCTCCCCGACAGGGCCCACTGAAGCTTTCTTT	CASPSPTGPTEAFF	TRBV28	TRBJ1-1	few	TRBD1
TGTGCCAGCAGTCCGACATTTGGGGCCTTTTGGTCAACAGATACGCAGTATTTT	CASSPTFGAFWSTDTQYF	TRBV27	TRBJ2-3	NA	NA
TGTGCCAGCAGCGACAGGGTCTATGGCTACACCTTC	CASSDRVYGYTF	TRBV27	TRBJ1-2	NA	TRBD1
TGTGCCAGCAGCGGGGGCCGCGATCAGCCCCAGCATTTT	CASSGGRDQPQHF	TRBV7-9	TRBJ1-5	many	NA
TGCGCCAGCAGATCAGCGGGGGGGCGGTCCTACAATGAGCAGTTCTTC	CASRSAGGRSYNEQFF	TRBV5-1	TRBJ2-1	NA	TRBD2
TGTGCCAGCAGTTTTCGAGGGGGTAATGGAAACACCATATATTTT	CASSFRGGNGNTIYF	TRBV27	TRBJ1-3	NA	NA
TGTGCCAGCAGCCTTACGGGACAGCCGAACGAGCAGTTCTTC	CASSLTGQPNEQFF	TRBV6-5	TRBJ2-1	NA	TRBD1
TGTGCCAGCAGCTTGAAAGGGGGGGCCTGGGAGACCCAGTACTTC	CASSLKGGAWETQYF	TRBV5-8	TRBJ2-5	once	NA
TGCAGCGTTAGTGAGACTAGCACCAATGAGCAGTTCTTC	CSVSETSTNEQFF	TRBV29-1	TRBJ2-1	NA	TRBD2
TGTGCCAGCAGCCAAGATCCCCGGGGGGCAGATACGCAGTATTTT	CASSQDPRGADTQYF	TRBV4-2	TRBJ2-3	NA	TRBD2
TGCGCCAGCAGCTCGGGAGGGTCTCAGCCCCAGCATTTT	CASSSGGSQPQHF	TRBV5-1	TRBJ1-5	NA	NA
TGTGCCAGCAGCCTTGGACTCCTCGCTGGGGAGCAGTACTTC	CASSLGLLAGEQYF	TRBV6-5	TRBJ2-7	NA	NA
TGTGCCAGCAGCTCCCAGGACAGGCCGGGGTCACCCCTCCACTTT	CASSSQDRPGSPLHF	TRBV9	TRBJ1-6	NA	TRBD1
TGTGCCAGCAGTCGTACACCGGGGGGGAGCTCCTACAATGAGCAGTTCTTC	CASSRTPGGSSYNEQFF	TRBV6-2/TRBV6-3	TRBJ2-1	few	TRBD2
TGTGCCAGCAACCAAGGACTCCCCGGGGGCACTGAAGCTTTCTTT	CASNQGLPGGTEAFF	TRBV11-2	TRBJ1-1	NA	NA
TGTGCCACCCGCGAGACAGGGATCGTTGGCTACACCTTC	CATRETGIVGYTF	TRBV7-9	TRBJ1-2	NA	TRBD1
TGTGCCAGCAGCCGTAGAGGTGAGGGCACAGATACGCAGTATTTT	CASSRRGEGTDTQYF	TRBV9	TRBJ2-3	NA	NA
TGTGCCAGCAGTTACAGGGCAGGGGCGCCTAATGAAAAACTGTTTTTT	CASSYRAGAPNEKLFF	TRBV6-5	TRBJ1-4	NA	NA
TGTGCCAGTGGGGCAGGGCCTTTCTACGAGCAGTACTTC	CASGAGPFYEQYF	TRBV19	TRBJ2-7	NA	NA
TGTGCCAGCAGCGTTATAGCGGGGGGGCTCAATGAGCAGTTCTTC	CASSVIAGGLNEQFF	TRBV7-2	TRBJ2-1	NA	TRBD2
TGTGCCAGCAGCCTCCTAGGCAGCACAGATACGCAGTATTTT	CASSLLGSTDTQYF	TRBV7-3	TRBJ2-3	NA	NA
TGTGCCAGCAGCCGGGGAGTGGGGAGGGCATTTCAGCCCCAGCATTTT	CASSRGVGRAFQPQHF	TRBV5-6	TRBJ1-5	NA	NA
TGTGCCAGTAGTATAAGTCGGGACACTGGTGAAGCTTTCTTT	CASSISRDTGEAFF	TRBV19	TRBJ1-1	NA	NA
TGTGCCAGCAGCCAACTCCGGGGGAACACTGAAGCTTTCTTT	CASSQLRGNTEAFF	TRBV3-1/TRBV3-2	TRBJ1-1	once	NA
TGTGCCAGCAGACCGGGACTAAGCTCCTACGAGCAGTACTTC	CASRPGLSSYEQYF	TRBV27	TRBJ2-7	NA	TRBD2
TGTGCCAGCAGCACCCGACAGGGGTCCTCCTACAATGAGCAGTTCTTC	CASSTRQGSSYNEQFF	TRBV5-4	TRBJ2-1	once	TRBD1
TGCGCCAGCAGCTTGGAACCGAGCGATGGTCAGCCCCAGCATTTT	CASSLEPSDGQPQHF	TRBV5-1	TRBJ1-5	NA	NA
TGCGCCAGCAGCCCGGGGGGCCAGATGAACACTGAAGCTTTCTTT	CASSPGGQMNTEAFF	TRBV5-1	TRBJ1-1	NA	NA
TGTGCCAGCAGTTTAATCGACAGAGTGCGAGATCAGCCCCAGCATTTT	CASSLIDRVRDQPQHF	TRBV28	TRBJ1-5	NA	NA
TGTGCCAGCAGCTTGGATCGGGGGGCCCGATCTGGAAACACCATATATTTT	CASSLDRGARSGNTIYF	TRBV5-4	TRBJ1-3	NA	NA
TGTGCCAGCAGTGGCTCTAGCGGGAGGCTTTCCTCCTACAATGAGCAGTTCTTC	CASSGSSGRLSSYNEQFF	TRBV2	TRBJ2-1	few	TRBD2
TGTGCCAGCAGCCCTAGGGGGCACCATAATTCACCCCTCCACTTT	CASSPRGHHNSPLHF	TRBV5-6	TRBJ1-6	few	TRBD1
TGCGCCAGCAGCCAAGATAGACTAGCGGGAGATACGCAGTATTTT	CASSQDRLAGDTQYF	TRBV4-3	TRBJ2-3	NA	TRBD2
TGCAGCGTTGGAGCCAGGGGGGCCTACAATGAGCAGTTCTTC	CSVGARGAYNEQFF	TRBV29-1	TRBJ2-1	NA	NA
TGTGCCAGCAGCCAAACCCAGGGCACTGAAGCTTTCTTT	CASSQTQGTEAFF	TRBV3-1/TRBV3-2	TRBJ1-1	NA	NA
TGCAGCGTTGTAGCAGGGAATAGCAATCAGCCCCAGCATTTT	CSVVAGNSNQPQHF	TRBV29-1	TRBJ1-5	NA	NA
TGTGCCAGCAGCCATTCCGGGGGTGGGTACACTGAAGCTTTCTTT	CASSHSGGGYTEAFF	TRBV27	TRBJ1-1	NA	NA
TGTGCCAGCAGCTTCGGGTTGAAGAACACCGGGGAGCTGTTTTTT	CASSFGLKNTGELFF	TRBV7-9	TRBJ2-2	NA	NA
TGTGCCAGCAGCTTGGAGGGCAGGGGAGCCTATGGCTACACCTTC	CASSLEGRGAYGYTF	TRBV5-4	TRBJ1-2	NA	NA
TGTGCCAGCAGCTTTACTACAGGGGGTGAACTGTTTTTT	CASSFTTGGELFF	TRBV5-6	TRBJ2-2	NA	TRBD1
TGTGCCAGCAGTCCCCCTGGGGCAGGGAACTACGAGCAGTACTTC	CASSPPGAGNYEQYF	TRBV28	TRBJ2-7	few	NA
TGTGCCAGCAGCTACAGGGGGACCCACACAGATACGCAGTATTTT	CASSYRGTHTDTQYF	TRBV3-1/TRBV3-2	TRBJ2-3	NA	TRBD1
TGTGCCAGCAGCCTCCGGGGGGGTGAAGAAAAACTGTTTTTT	CASSLRGGEEKLFF	TRBV9	TRBJ1-4	NA	NA